This entry lists 26 T cell receptor beta chains sequenced from one sample in a study of blood T cell repertoires in COVID-19. Produced via immunoSEQ multiplex PCR; TCRdb's table is partial and in-frame only. This table holds more than 75,000 clones, 84% found once. Input material: peripheral blood. The receptors come from a man in his sixties with acute or convalescent COVID-19.

The chain has TRBV7-2 and TRBJ1-4; 9 bases are a match to TRBD1. The germline CDR1 and CDR2 sequences are SGHTA and FQGNSA. The length of the CDR3 is 17 residues. J gave up 0 bases and V 5 bases, and 7 bases lay outside the gene matches. As DNA, the CDR3 is TGTGCCAGCAGCACGAGGACAGGGGCTGCAACTAATGAAAAACTGTTTTTT. Amino acid sequence: CASSTRTGAATNEKLFF. Complete variable domain (other parts from reference TRBV7-2 and TRBJ1-4): GAGVSQSPSNKVTEKGKDVELRCDPISGHTALYWYRQSLGQGLEFLIYFQGNSAPDKSGLPSDRFSAERTGGSVSTLTIQRTQQEDSAVYLCASSTRTGAATNEKLFFGSGTQLSVL.

This chain connects TRBV5-1 to TRBJ2-7; TRBD1 matches at 7 bases. V was clipped by 1 base and J by 4 bases; unmatched bases: 5. This CDR3 has 14 residues. Germline V gives CDR1 SGHRS, CDR2 YFSETQ. The CDR3 is CASSLTGAGYEQYF. The CDR3 DNA follows: TGCGCCAGCAGCTTGACAGGGGCGGGTTACGAGCAGTACTTC.

This rearrangement joins TRBV11-3 to TRBJ2-3; 8 positions agree with TRBD2. V lost 4 bases to trimming and J lost 7 bases; unmatched junction nucleotides: 7. Germline V lookup: CDR1 SGHNT, CDR2 YENEEA. This CDR3 comprises 14 residues. The CDR3 DNA is TGTGCCAGCAGCTCCCGGGGGGGCTCAAATACGCAGTATTTT. Translated, it gives CASSSRGGSNTQYF.

The chain is built from TRBV25-1 and TRBJ1-6, with D tentatively TRBD1 (6 bases). The ends were cut back, 4 bases at V and 6 bases at J, with 16 bases in the middle. CDR1 MGHDK and CDR2 SYGVNS come from the germline V gene. The CDR3 runs to 16 residues. CDR3 nucleotide sequence: TGTGCCAGCAGTGGGTACACAGGGCTGGGTAATTCACCCCTCCACTTT. Its translation is CASSGYTGLGNSPLHF.

The rearrangement links TRBV7-2 to TRBJ1-1; 9 bases agree with TRBD1. Germline V gene sequence: CDR1 SGHTA, CDR2 FQGNSA. CDR3 length: 13 residues. V trimming: 10 bases; J trimming: 5 bases; junction bases outside the gene matches: 8. The CDR3 region has the DNA TGTGCCACCTTAGGGACAGGGTGGACTGAAGCTTTCTTT. Amino acids: CATLGTGWTEAFF.

CDR3 in DNA: TGTGCCAGCAGCTTATCAGGGGTCACTGAAGCTTTCTTT. Translating gives CASSLSGVTEAFF. The chain recombines TRBV7-3 with TRBJ1-1; D is possibly TRBD1 (6 bases). The V and J ends lost 2 bases and 4 bases respectively, with 8 bases between them. Germline lookup yields CDR1 SGHTA and CDR2 FQGTGA. The CDR3 extends over 13 amino acids.

The chain joins TRBV11-3 to TRBJ2-7, with 7 positions matching TRBD2. V lost 8 bases to trimming and J lost 7 bases; unmatched junction nucleotides: 8. This CDR3 has 12 residues. Germline CDR1 reads SGHNT; CDR2 reads YENEEA. The CDR3 coding sequence is TGTGCCAGCGGGGATCGGGGAGGGGAGCAGTACTTC. Encoded protein: CASGDRGGEQYF.

The rearrangement joins TRBV7-9 to TRBJ2-2, with TRBD1 identical over 7 bases. V shed 5 bases and J 3 bases; nucleotides not matched to a gene: 12. This CDR3 has 17 residues. The germline gives CDR1 SEHNR, CDR2 FQNEAQ (reference sequence). The DNA of the CDR3 is TGTGCCAGCAGCCCTAAATGGGGGACAGATGACACCGGGGAGCTGTTTTTT. It codes for CASSPKWGTDDTGELFF. The complete variable domain, with remaining parts taken from reference TRBV7-9 and TRBJ2-2, reads DTGVSQNPRHKITKRGQNVTFRCDPISEHNRLYWYRQTLGQGPEFLTYFQNEAQLEKSRLLSDRFSAERPKGSFSTLEIQRTEQGDSAMYLCASSPKWGTDDTGELFFGEGSRLTVL.

J is TRBJ2-3 and V is TRBV2, with 10 nucleotides matching TRBD2. This CDR3 spans 15 amino acids. J was trimmed by 8 bases and V by 11 bases; bases with no gene match: 16. The germline V gene encodes CDR1 SNHLY and CDR2 FYNNEI. The CDR3, as DNA: TGTGCCTGTAGGGTAGGGGCTAGCGGGGGTTTTACGCAGTATTTT. Protein product: CACRVGASGGFTQYF. Drawing the rest from reference TRBV2 and TRBJ2-3, the complete variable domain is EPEVTQTPSHQVTQMGQEVILRCVPISNHLYFYWYRQILGQKVEFLVSFYNNEISEKSEIFDDQFSVERPDGSNFTLKIRSTKLEDSAMYFCACRVGASGGFTQYFGPGTRLTVL.

The genes are TRBV4-3 and TRBJ1-1; 7 nucleotides match TRBD1. This CDR3 is built from 15 residues. Germline CDR1 LGHNA, CDR2 YSLEER. J was trimmed by 1 base and V by 0 bases; bases with no gene match: 2. The CDR3 DNA is TGCGCCAGCAGCCAAGATGACAGGGAGAACACTGAAGCTTTCTTT. This codes for CASSQDDRENTEAFF.

This clone came up a few times. This chain links TRBV21-1 with TRBJ2-2; the table's D call of TRBD1 was not tested on the DNA. TRBV21-1 represents a pseudogene. This CDR3 comprises 17 residues. CDR3 amino acids: CASSKGSRSWDNGELFF. The DNA for the CDR3 is TGTGCCAGCAGCAAAGGCAGTCGGTCGTGGGACAACGGGGAGCTGTTTTTT.

The chain combines TRBV5-4 with TRBJ1-6, with TRBD1 matching 11 bases. CDR1 and CDR2 from the germline V gene are SGHNT and YYREEE (reference sequence). V dropped 0 bases and J dropped 9; count of bases not matched to a gene: 5. The CDR3 loop spans 16 amino acids. CDR3 DNA sequence: TGTGCCAGCAGCTTGGATTGGGGGACAGGGGGTTCACCCCTCCACTTT. As protein: CASSLDWGTGGSPLHF. Variable domain in full (rest from reference TRBV5-4 and TRBJ1-6): ETGVTQSPTHLIKTRGQQVTLRCSSQSGHNTVSWYQQALGQGPQFIFQYYREEENGRGNFPPRFSGLQFPNYSSELNVNALELDDSALYLCASSLDWGTGGSPLHFGNGTRLTVT.

The CDR3 DNA reads as TGTGCCAGCAGCTTAACTAGCGACAATGAGCAGTTCTTC. Translation: CASSLTSDNEQFF. The chain combines TRBV7-9 with TRBJ2-1; 7 bases match TRBD2. The CDR3 is 13 amino acids. V dropped 2 bases and J dropped 5; count of bases not matched to a gene: 0. Germline values: CDR1 SEHNR, CDR2 FQNEAQ (reference sequence).

For the CDR3, the DNA is TGCGCCAGCAGCCAAGATGGCAAAGGGCGGGCCGGGGAGCTGTTTTTT. Translation gives CASSQDGKGRAGELFF. The chain carries TRBV4-1 and TRBJ2-2; the D gene is possibly TRBD2 (5 bases). CDR1 MGHRA and CDR2 YSYEKL come from the germline V gene. This CDR3 spans 16 amino acids. Trimming removed 0 bases at V and 6 bases at J, with 14 bases between.

CDR3 protein: CSVEDGGNEQFF. The CDR3 region has the DNA TGCAGCGTTGAAGACGGAGGGAATGAGCAGTTCTTC. This chain joins TRBV29-1 and TRBJ2-1, with D tentatively TRBD2 (6 bases). Germline CDR1 is SQVTM and CDR2 is ANQGSEA. The CDR3 sequence is 12 residues long. Trimming removed 0 bases from V and 7 bases from J, with 7 bases in between.

This chain connects TRBV7-2 to TRBJ2-7, with TRBD1 matching 10 bases. CDR1 SGHTA and CDR2 FQGNSA come from the germline V gene. With V trimmed by 2 bases and J by 0 bases, 7 bases remained unmatched. This CDR3 has 17 residues. The CDR3 DNA reads as TGTGCCAGCAGCTTAAAGACAGGGGGCGTCACCTCCTACGAGCAGTACTTC. Translation gives CASSLKTGGVTSYEQYF.

This clone was recorded a few times. The V and J genes are TRBV29-1 and TRBJ1-6; a weak D match, TRBD1 (5 bases). Looked up from germline, CDR1 is SQVTM and CDR2 is ANQGSEA. The CDR3 is 13 amino acids. The ends were cut back, 5 bases at V and 4 bases at J, with 9 bases in the middle. CDR3 bases: TGCAGCGTTTCCAAGGGGTATAATTCACCCCTCCACTTT. It specifies CSVSKGYNSPLHF.

Note on this clone: The germline gene is not matched at one end of the junction; a read error may be the cause. This chain connects TRBV28 to TRBJ1-2; 7 bases match TRBD1. The CDR3 loop spans 16 amino acids. Germline V CDR1 and CDR2: MDHEN, SYDVKM. The chain's CDR3 is CASSIIRDREYYGYTF. The DNA of the CDR3 is TGTGCCAGCAGTATCATCCGGGACAGAGAATACTACGGCTACACCTTC.

The V and J genes are TRBV25-1 and TRBJ1-6; 10 bases are a match to TRBD1. This CDR3 has 15 amino acids. Unmatched junction bases numbered 8, after V lost 6 bases and J lost 9 bases. CDR1 MGHDK and CDR2 SYGVNS come from the germline V gene. CDR3 amino acids: CASRGTGEWGSPLHF. CDR3 nucleotide sequence: TGTGCCAGCAGGGGGACAGGGGAATGGGGTTCACCCCTCCACTTT. Complete variable domain (other parts from reference TRBV25-1 and TRBJ1-6): EADIYQTPRYLVIGTGKKITLECSQTMGHDKMYWYQQDPGMELHLIHYSYGVNSTEKGDLSSESTVSRIRTEHFPLTLESARPSHTSQYLCASRGTGEWGSPLHFGNGTRLTVT.

V and J are TRBV12-3 or TRBV12-4 and TRBJ2-4; the D is unclear. Deletions cut 3 bases from V and 7 bases from J, with 10 bases between. The CDR3 totals 13 residues. CDR3 residues: CASSLYSTNIQYF. The CDR3 DNA reads TGTGCCAGCAGTTTGTATAGTACGAACATTCAGTACTTC.

The chain links TRBV5-5 to TRBJ2-1, with TRBD2 identical over 9 bases. The CDR3 length is 14 residues. Germline V gene data show CDR1 as SGHKS and CDR2 as YYEKEE (reference sequence). Trimming at V came to 0 bases and at J to 7 bases, leaving 2 bases not matched to a gene. The CDR3: CASSLELAGNEQFF. CDR3 nucleotides: TGTGCCAGCAGCTTGGAACTAGCGGGTAATGAGCAGTTCTTC.

The chain is built from TRBV7-2 and TRBJ1-2, with TRBD1 as a possible D gene (5 bases). The germline V gene has CDR1 SGHTA and CDR2 FQGNSA. Deletions cut 0 bases from V and 8 bases from J, with 16 bases between. The CDR3 length is 15 residues. CDR3 nucleotides: TGTGCCAGCAGCTTAGCTTCGGCAGGGTTGAGAGGCTACACCTTC. Translating it yields CASSLASAGLRGYTF.

This sequence joins TRBV5-1 and TRBJ1-6; D unclear. The CDR3 spans 15 residues. V lost 1 base and J 6 bases, leaving 11 bases between the germline ends. The germline CDR1 and CDR2 sequences are SGHRS and YFSETQ. CDR3 in amino acids: CASSLYQFGNSPLHF. The CDR3 DNA sequence: TGCGCCAGCAGCTTGTATCAGTTTGGTAATTCACCCCTCCACTTT.

V usage is TRBV24-1 and J usage is TRBJ2-3; a possible D gene is TRBD2 (5 bases). V was clipped by 3 bases and J by 0 bases, with 6 bases between them. The CDR3 is 14 amino acids. Germline lookup yields CDR1 KGHDR and CDR2 SFDVKD. For the CDR3, the DNA is TGTGCCACCAGTGATCCGGGAAGCACAGATACGCAGTATTTT. This sequence encodes CATSDPGSTDTQYF.

The CDR3 region is CASSMVAGFNEAFF. The CDR3 DNA is TGTGCCAGTAGTATGGTTGCAGGGTTTAATGAAGCTTTCTTT. The chain has TRBV19 and TRBJ1-1, with a weak D call TRBD1 (5 bases). This CDR3 has 14 residues. The V end was cut by 3 bases, the J end by 7 bases, with 15 bases between. The germline CDR1 and CDR2 sequences are LNHDA and SQIVND (reference sequence).

The chain couples TRBV6-5 to TRBJ1-5; D gene ambiguous. Germline V gene lookup returns CDR1 MNHEY and CDR2 SVGAGI. V lost 2 bases to trimming and J lost 10 bases, with 12 bases between them. The CDR3 consists of 13 residues. The DNA of the CDR3 is TGTGCCAGCAGTTACGGGCCCGCCGAACCCCAGCATTTT. This codes for CASSYGPAEPQHF.